A selection of T cell receptor beta chains follows, all from one sample in a study of OX40 agonist ivuxolimab in advanced cancers. TCRdb keeps only in-frame clones here, not all; method: immunoSEQ multiplex PCR. The table has around 80,000 clones, just under 95% seen once; the top ten hold around 0.7%. Sample: CD4+ or CD8+ T cells sorted from blood, taken in a trial of the OX40 agonist ivuxolimab. The receptors here all came from an adult with an advanced solid tumor such as melanoma, head and neck, liver or kidney cancer. Both conserved end residues are part of each CDR3. Each record gives: D gene, V gene, J gene, clone size, CDR3 protein, CDR3 DNA. The D gene is left open where the match is weak. Some rows have no size entry. The others give once, few or many, or a class for an expanded clone.

-	TRBV19	TRBJ2-7	-	CASSPLLRDIEQYF	TGTGCCAGTAGCCCCCTACTCCGGGACATCGAGCAGTACTTC
-	TRBV5-1	TRBJ2-5	-	CASSGGRDLWETQYF	TGCGCCAGCAGCGGAGGCCGGGACTTGTGGGAGACCCAGTACTTC
TRBD1	TRBV12-5	TRBJ2-1	-	CASGLVRWGQGSNEQFF	TGTGCTAGTGGTTTGGTACGGTGGGGACAGGGATCCAATGAGCAGTTCTTC
TRBD1	TRBV4-1	TRBJ1-2	once	CASSQEPGQDLLFYGYTF	TGCGCCAGCAGCCAAGAACCGGGACAGGACCTTTTATTCTATGGCTACACCTTC
-	TRBV30	TRBJ1-1	few	CAWSDLAGMVNTEAFF	TGTGCCTGGAGTGATCTAGCGGGGATGGTGAACACTGAAGCTTTCTTT
-	TRBV12-2	TRBJ2-2	-	CASRLGFNTGELFF	TGTGCAAGTCGCTTAGGTTTCAACACCGGGGAGCTGTTTTTT
TRBD1	TRBV7-2	TRBJ2-7	-	CASRQTGAYEQYF	TGTGCCAGCAGGCAGACAGGGGCCTACGAGCAGTACTTC
-	TRBV10-3	TRBJ2-1	-	CAISDQGNEQFF	TGTGCCATCAGTGACCAGGGCAATGAGCAGTTCTTC
-	TRBV6-5	TRBJ1-1	-	CASSYNPVMNTEAFF	TGTGCCAGCAGTTATAACCCAGTCATGAACACTGAAGCTTTCTTT
TRBD2	TRBV30	TRBJ2-1	-	CAWSVRLTSGSSYNEQFF	TGTGCCTGGAGTGTAAGATTGACTAGCGGAAGCTCCTACAATGAGCAGTTCTTC
-	TRBV5-4	TRBJ1-6	-	CASRTGVGSYNSPLHF	TGTGCCAGCAGAACAGGAGTGGGGTCCTATAATTCACCCCTCCACTTT
-	TRBV6-1	TRBJ2-1	-	CASSGLGAIGEQFF	TGTGCCAGCAGTGGACTAGGGGCAATTGGTGAGCAGTTCTTC
-	TRBV19	TRBJ1-5	once	CASSVLTQPQHF	TGTGCCAGTAGCGTCTTAACGCAGCCCCAGCATTTT
-	TRBV19	TRBJ2-7	once	CASSIAWGQGYEQYF	TGTGCCAGTAGTATAGCTTGGGGGCAGGGCTACGAGCAGTACTTC
-	TRBV10-1	TRBJ2-7	-	CASSESGVREQYF	TGCGCCAGCAGTGAGAGTGGGGTCCGGGAGCAGTACTTC
-	TRBV19	TRBJ1-1	once	CASSQGREDTEAFF	TGTGCCAGTAGTCAGGGGAGGGAGGACACTGAAGCTTTCTTT
-	TRBV10-3	TRBJ1-2	-	CAISESGRNYGYTF	TGTGCCATCAGTGAGTCTGGCAGAAACTATGGCTACACCTTC
-	TRBV19	TRBJ1-6	-	CASSIGGSDLSSPLHF	TGTGCCAGTAGTATTGGAGGGTCCGACCTCAGTTCACCCCTCCACTTT
-	TRBV7-8	TRBJ2-5	once	CASSLVARNQETQYF	TGTGCCAGCAGCTTAGTGGCGCGGAACCAAGAGACCCAGTACTTC
TRBD1	TRBV5-1	TRBJ2-5	-	CASSFAGGAQKETQYF	TGCGCCAGCAGCTTCGCAGGGGGCGCCCAAAAAGAGACCCAGTACTTC
-	TRBV5-1	TRBJ2-5	-	CASSEQGGETQYF	TGCGCCAGCAGCGAACAGGGAGGAGAGACCCAGTACTTC
-	TRBV6-1	TRBJ2-7	-	CASSFLRTEDYEQYF	TGTGCCAGCAGTTTTTTACGGACGGAAGACTACGAGCAGTACTTC
-	TRBV5-1	TRBJ2-3	-	CASSSGQLGTDTQYF	TGCGCCAGCAGCTCTGGGCAGCTGGGCACAGATACGCAGTATTTT
TRBD1	TRBV30	TRBJ1-2	-	CAWGTVRGRQGGYTF	TGTGCCTGGGGGACGGTGAGGGGGCGGCAAGGTGGCTACACCTTC
-	TRBV30	TRBJ1-5	once	CAWSFGGQPQHF	TGTGCCTGGAGTTTTGGGGGCCAGCCCCAGCATTTT